The source of this TCR beta chain is a study of regulatory T cells in long-lasting Graves disease. This clonotype has at least ten counts. Investigators prepared the TCR beta libraries by applying iRepertoire HTBI primers and Arm-PCR of CDR3 regions. TCRdb analysed the multiplex PCR reads with MiXCR anew, one entry per CDR3 protein. The table records 400,000 to 500,000 distinct CDR3 sequences, about a sixth of them present only once. Time point described: newly diagnosed GD, antithyroid drugs for less than 3 months. Isolated PBMC RNA provided the starting material for the TCR library. These data were also filed under a second study, of T cells in Graves' hyperthyroidism and ophthalmopathy. From that study: Most clonotypes expanded in the thyroid (above 0.001) were also present in blood.

Here the sequenced sample was peripheral blood mononuclear cells (PBMCs), taken at new diagnosis, from a patient treated with antithyroid drugs. The TCR was taken from a woman in her thirties with Graves disease.

For the CDR3, the DNA is TGTGCCAGCAGTACTCATCAGCCCCAGCATTTT. It codes for CASSTHQPQHF. The chain has TRBV28 and TRBJ1-5; D unresolved. This CDR3 spans 11 amino acids. Germline V gene sequence: CDR1 MDHEN, CDR2 SYDVKM. The V end lost 5 bases, the J end lost 5 bases, and 4 bases lay between the germline ends.